This passage covers 30 T cell receptor beta chains from one sample sequenced in a study of T cell responses to AZD1222 COVID-19 vaccine. Method: immunoSEQ multiplex PCR; TCRdb's copy keeps in-frame clones and lacks some. The table lists around 70,000 clones, 88% of them singletons. The source was peripheral blood, collected 28 days after the second dose of the MenACWY control vaccine. Source of these receptors: an adult who received the MenACWY meningococcal vaccine as a control.

The chain carries TRBV5-1 and TRBJ2-7; 7 bases are a match to TRBD1. Germline V CDR1 and CDR2: SGHRS, YFSETQ. The CDR3 sequence is 14 residues long. The ends lost 2 bases at V and 3 bases at J; junction bases unmatched: 5. CDR3 bases: TGCGCCAGCAGCTTTGGGACAGAGTACTACGAGCAGTACTTC. It yields the protein CASSFGTEYYEQYF.

The V and J genes are TRBV7-8 and TRBJ2-1; D uncertain. Germline values: CDR1 SGHVS, CDR2 FQNEAQ. This CDR3 has 14 residues. With 1 base removed from V and 2 bases from J, the gap between germline ends came to 6 bases. CDR3 sequence reads: CASSLGQTYNEQFF. The CDR3 DNA is TGTGCCAGCAGCTTAGGGCAGACCTACAATGAGCAGTTCTTC.

V is TRBV27 and J is TRBJ1-5; 8 nucleotides align to TRBD1. With V trimmed by 2 bases and J by 5 bases, 5 bases remained unmatched. The CDR3 has 15 residues. Germline CDR1 MNHEY, CDR2 SMNVEV (reference sequence). The CDR3 region is CASSLARGLDQPQHF. CDR3 DNA sequence: TGTGCCAGCAGTTTAGCCAGGGGGCTGGATCAGCCCCAGCATTTT.

The chain has TRBV4-2 and TRBJ1-2; D is possibly TRBD1 (6 bases). Per the germline V gene, CDR1 is LGHNA and CDR2 is YNFKEQ. Trimming took 4 bases from V and 6 from J, leaving 12 bases between them. The CDR3 consists of 13 residues. CDR3: CASSLPGGDGYTF. The CDR3 DNA reads as TGTGCCAGCAGCCTGCCGGGGGGCGATGGCTACACCTTC.

The chain recombines TRBV19 with TRBJ2-7, with 7 bases matching TRBD1. The CDR3 has 14 amino acids. CDR1 and CDR2 from the germline V gene are LNHDA and SQIVND (reference sequence). J gave up 1 base and V 5 bases, and 5 bases lay outside the gene matches. CDR3 DNA sequence: TGTGCCAGTAGTTCCGGGACAGCATCCTACGAGCAGTACTTC. Protein: CASSSGTASYEQYF.

The chain combines TRBV19 with TRBJ1-5; D possibly corresponds to TRBD1 (6 bases). V lost 2 bases to trimming and J lost 4 bases, with 9 bases between them. There are 14 residues in the CDR3. Germline-derived CDR1 and CDR2 are LNHDA and SQIVND (reference sequence). DNA of the CDR3: TGTGCCAGTAGTATAACCCAGGGGAATCAGCCCCAGCATTTT. Protein product: CASSITQGNQPQHF.

V gene TRBV28 combines with J gene TRBJ1-5, with D unclear. In germline, CDR1 is MDHEN, CDR2 SYDVKM. Trimming took 7 bases from V and 2 from J, leaving 18 bases between them. This CDR3 is 16 amino acids long. The CDR3 DNA reads as TGTGCCAGCACCGCTGGGCGGGGATATGGCAATCAGCCCCAGCATTTT. Its protein product is CASTAGRGYGNQPQHF.

The chain couples TRBV11-2 to TRBJ1-2; possible D gene TRBD1, 5 bases. CDR1 SGHAT and CDR2 FQNNGV come from the germline V gene. The CDR3 consists of 13 residues. V lost 0 bases and J 7 bases, leaving 9 bases between the germline ends. The DNA of the CDR3 is TGTGCCAGCAGCTTAGACCGGGGGTCTGGCTACACCTTC. It encodes CASSLDRGSGYTF.

The V gene is TRBV27, the J gene TRBJ1-2, with a tentative D call TRBD1 (6 bases). The CDR3 is 16 residues long. The germline V gene encodes CDR1 MNHEY and CDR2 SMNVEV (reference sequence). The V end was cut by 0 bases, the J end by 4 bases, with 15 bases between. CDR3 in amino acids: CASSLSGAGGGYGYTF. CDR3 nucleotides: TGTGCCAGCAGTTTATCGGGGGCGGGGGGCGGCTATGGCTACACCTTC.

CDR3: CASSGKGETWGYTF. The CDR3 DNA reads TGCGCCAGCAGCGGAAAAGGGGAGACGTGGGGCTACACCTTC. V gene TRBV5-1 combines with J gene TRBJ1-2; TRBD1 is a possible D gene (5 bases). V lost 4 bases and J lost 8, with 18 bases in between. The CDR3 has 14 amino acids. CDR1 SGHRS and CDR2 YFSETQ come from the germline V gene.

The chain carries TRBV28 and TRBJ2-7, with D hard to call. Trimming took off 3 bases at V and 2 bases at J, with 8 bases between the two ends. The germline CDR1 and CDR2 sequences are MDHEN and SYDVKM. CDR3 length equals 13 residues. The CDR3: CASSFPPAYEQYF. As DNA, the CDR3 is TGTGCCAGCAGTTTCCCGCCCGCCTACGAGCAGTACTTC.

The chain has TRBV27 and TRBJ2-7; D tentatively fits TRBD1 or TRBD2 (5 bases each). V lost 4 bases and J lost 9, with 19 bases in between. The germline CDR1 and CDR2 sequences are MNHEY and SMNVEV (reference sequence). The CDR3 totals 14 residues. CDR3 protein: CASSSRDGSFVQYF. The CDR3 bases are TGTGCCAGCAGTTCCCGGGACGGAAGCTTCGTGCAGTACTTC.

The V and J genes are TRBV6-2 or TRBV6-3 and TRBJ2-6; D uncertain. The V end was cut by 0 bases, the J end by 2 bases, with 8 bases between. This CDR3 spans 16 amino acids. Per germline, CDR1 MNHEY and CDR2 SVGEGT. CDR3 residues: CASSYSSVAGANVLTF. DNA of the CDR3: TGTGCCAGCAGTTACTCGAGTGTGGCTGGGGCCAACGTCCTGACTTTC.

The chain links TRBV7-9 to TRBJ2-2, with 7 bases aligning to TRBD1. CDR3 size: 17 residues. The germline CDR1 and CDR2 sequences are SEHNR and FQNEAQ (reference sequence). The J segment lost 1 base and the V segment lost 6 bases, leaving 11 bases of the junction unmatched. CDR3 sequence reads: CASRNPTGQKNTGELFF. In DNA, the CDR3 is TGTGCCAGCAGGAACCCCACGGGACAGAAGAACACCGGGGAGCTGTTTTTT. Full variable domain (remainder filled in from reference TRBV7-9 and TRBJ2-2): DTGVSQNPRHKITKRGQNVTFRCDPISEHNRLYWYRQTLGQGPEFLTYFQNEAQLEKSRLLSDRFSAERPKGSFSTLEIQRTEQGDSAMYLCASRNPTGQKNTGELFFGEGSRLTVL.

The rearrangement links TRBV7-2 to TRBJ1-5; D call uncertain. Germline CDR1 reads SGHTA; CDR2 reads FQGNSA. The CDR3 extends over 15 amino acids. V dropped 5 bases and J dropped 1 base, with 12 bases sitting between them. CDR3 nucleotide sequence: TGTGCCAGCAGCGTCCTGACTGGGAGCAATCAGCCCCAGCATTTT. Translating it yields CASSVLTGSNQPQHF.

DNA of the CDR3: TGCGCCAGCAGGCCCCGGACAGGCACTGATCAGCCCCAGCATTTT. It yields the protein CASRPRTGTDQPQHF. The rearrangement joins TRBV5-1 to TRBJ1-5; 7 bases map to TRBD1. The CDR3 has 15 residues. Germline V gene sequence: CDR1 SGHRS, CDR2 YFSETQ. V shed 5 bases and J 5 bases; nucleotides not matched to a gene: 10.

The chain recombines TRBV5-4 with TRBJ1-4; tentative D call: TRBD1 (5 bases). This CDR3 comprises 15 residues. V was clipped by 4 bases and J by 5 bases, with 15 bases between them. CDR1 and CDR2 (germline): SGHNT, YYREEE (reference sequence). This chain's CDR3 is CASSEDTEGNEKLFF. For the CDR3, the DNA is TGTGCCAGCAGCGAAGACACGGAGGGGAATGAAAAACTGTTTTTT.

CDR3 in amino acids: CASSYQGGGYGYTF. CDR3 nucleotide sequence: TGTGCCAGCAGTTATCAGGGAGGGGGCTATGGCTACACCTTC. This chain links TRBV27 with TRBJ1-2; a possible D gene is TRBD1 (6 bases). This CDR3 comprises 14 residues. Germline V lookup: CDR1 MNHEY, CDR2 SMNVEV (reference sequence). V was clipped by 4 bases and J by 4 bases, with 13 bases between them.

This clone came up a few times. The rearrangement links TRBV27 to TRBJ2-7, with 12 bases that match TRBD2. The CDR3 has 16 amino acids. J was trimmed by 2 bases and V by 5 bases; bases with no gene match: 7. The germline CDR1 and CDR2 sequences are MNHEY and SMNVEV (reference sequence). Here the CDR3 DNA reads TGTGCCAGCAGTCTTATTGGACTAGCGGGAACCTACGAGCAGTACTTC. Translation gives CASSLIGLAGTYEQYF.

The rearrangement joins TRBV30 to TRBJ1-4; D is undetermined. V lost 0 bases and J lost 8, with 10 bases in between. Per the germline V gene, CDR1 is GTSNPN and CDR2 is SVGIG (reference sequence). CDR3 length: 13 residues. The CDR3 is CAWSVPGTEKLFF. The CDR3 DNA reads TGTGCCTGGAGTGTACCGGGTACAGAAAAACTGTTTTTT.

The chain recombines TRBV5-1 with TRBJ2-1; 11 nucleotides line up with TRBD1. CDR3 size: 16 residues. Germline lookup yields CDR1 SGHRS and CDR2 YFSETQ. V lost 0 bases to trimming and J lost 4 bases; unmatched junction nucleotides: 3. The CDR3 loop reads CASSLDGTGGYNEQFF. CDR3 DNA: TGCGCCAGCAGCTTGGATGGGACAGGGGGTTACAATGAGCAGTTCTTC. Filled out from reference TRBV5-1 and TRBJ2-1, the complete variable domain reads KAGVTQTPRYLIKTRGQQVTLSCSPISGHRSVSWYQQTPGQGLQFLFEYFSETQRNKGNFPGRFSGRQFSNSRSEMNVSTLELGDSALYLCASSLDGTGGYNEQFFGPGTRLTVL.

J is TRBJ2-5 and V is TRBV5-1, with TRBD2 as a possible D gene (5 bases). Trimming left V 4 bases short and J 5 bases short, with 15 bases between. The CDR3 spans 14 residues. Germline V gene data show CDR1 as SGHRS and CDR2 as YFSETQ. CDR3 sequence: CASSRRGLLETQYF. CDR3 coding DNA: TGCGCCAGCAGCCGTCGCGGGCTTTTGGAGACCCAGTACTTC.

The gene calls are TRBV5-4 and TRBJ1-2, with D perhaps TRBD1 (5 bases). Germline V gene lookup returns CDR1 SGHNT and CDR2 YYREEE (reference sequence). Trimming pared 3 bases from V and 6 bases from J, leaving 15 bases between. The CDR3 sequence is 14 residues long. The CDR3 sequence: CASSSGRERHGYTF. The CDR3 nucleotides read TGTGCCAGCAGCTCCGGCAGGGAAAGGCATGGCTACACCTTC.

V usage is TRBV6-2 or TRBV6-3 and J usage is TRBJ1-5; D gene unclear. The CDR3 sequence is 15 residues long. CDR1 is MNHEY, CDR2 SVGEGT, per germline. Trimming shortened V by 5 bases and J by 0 bases, and 11 bases separated the two germline ends. CDR3 sequence (DNA): TGTGCCAGCAGTGAGGCAGATTATAGCAATCAGCCCCAGCATTTT. It specifies CASSEADYSNQPQHF.

This sequence joins TRBV4-3 and TRBJ1-1; D is uncertain. With 1 base removed from V and 3 bases from J, the gap between germline ends came to 9 bases. Germline loops: CDR1 LGHNA, CDR2 YSLEER. The CDR3 loop spans 14 amino acids. CDR3 residues: CASSQVGGYTEAFF. Here the CDR3 DNA reads TGCGCCAGCAGCCAAGTCGGTGGGTACACTGAAGCTTTCTTT.

Concerning this clone: This same CDR3 is encoded by further DNA sequences in the sample. V and J are TRBV4-1 and TRBJ1-2; no firm D call. V was trimmed by 0 bases and J by 4 bases, leaving 9 bases between them. Germline assignment: CDR1 MGHRA and CDR2 YSYEKL. The CDR3 runs to 14 residues. The CDR3 here is CASSQDLAGYGYTF. CDR3 nucleotide sequence: TGCGCCAGCAGCCAAGATTTGGCGGGCTATGGCTACACCTTC.

The chain uses TRBV3-1 (or the pseudogene TRBV3-2) and TRBJ2-7; 9 bases are a match to TRBD2. The V and J ends lost 1 base and 4 bases, in that order; junction bases with no gene match: 5. This CDR3 comprises 15 residues. The germline CDR1 and CDR2 sequences are LGHDT and YNNKEL (reference sequence). CDR3 amino acids: CASSQVSGGWYEQYF. CDR3 bases: TGTGCCAGCAGCCAAGTAAGCGGGGGGTGGTACGAGCAGTACTTC.

The V and J genes are TRBV7-2 and TRBJ1-6, with 7 bases aligning to TRBD1. Germline lookup yields CDR1 SGHTA and CDR2 FQGNSA. The CDR3 sequence is 19 residues long. V dropped 1 base and J dropped 0; count of bases not matched to a gene: 9. CDR3 sequence: CASSLVSTGKGSYNSPLHF. The CDR3 nucleotides are TGTGCCAGCAGCTTAGTATCGACAGGGAAGGGCTCCTATAATTCACCCCTCCACTTT.

The chain links TRBV28 to TRBJ1-2; a possible D gene is TRBD1 (6 bases). V was cut by 2 bases and J by 8 bases, with 12 bases left in between. This CDR3 has 13 residues. CDR1 is MDHEN, CDR2 SYDVKM, per germline. The CDR3 spells CASSLGQGRGYTF. The DNA of the CDR3 is TGTGCCAGCAGTTTAGGGCAGGGGAGAGGCTACACCTTC.

The J gene is TRBJ2-2, the V gene TRBV2; D not certain. The CDR3 is made up of 14 amino acids. V lost 8 bases and J lost 3, with 13 bases in between. Per germline, CDR1 SNHLY and CDR2 FYNNEI. The CDR3 spells CASYTHGDTGELFF. DNA for the CDR3: TGTGCCAGCTATACTCACGGAGACACCGGGGAGCTGTTTTTT.